This TCR beta chain is drawn from a study of blood T cell repertoires in COVID-19. J gave up 6 bases and V 5 bases, and 11 bases lay outside the gene matches. This CDR3 has 15 amino acids. Germline V CDR1 and CDR2: MNHNY, SVGAGI (reference sequence). Authors' data handling: Amplification from reference gene primers served as the basis for estimated nucleated cell counts. Method: immunoSEQ multiplex PCR; TCRdb's copy keeps in-frame clones and lacks some. The V and J calls and clone size were taken over from that table, and D and trimming were inferred from the DNA. The table lists about 60,000 clones, more than 70% of them singletons.

Sequenced sample: peripheral blood. The chain is built from TRBV6-6 and TRBJ2-7; 9 bases agree with TRBD1. The sequence came from a man aged 25-40 years with COVID-19, enrolled during active disease. In DNA, the CDR3 is TGTGCCAGCAGTCTTCTCTTGGGACAGGGCGTCGAGCAGTACTTC. Protein sequence: CASSLLLGQGVEQYF.